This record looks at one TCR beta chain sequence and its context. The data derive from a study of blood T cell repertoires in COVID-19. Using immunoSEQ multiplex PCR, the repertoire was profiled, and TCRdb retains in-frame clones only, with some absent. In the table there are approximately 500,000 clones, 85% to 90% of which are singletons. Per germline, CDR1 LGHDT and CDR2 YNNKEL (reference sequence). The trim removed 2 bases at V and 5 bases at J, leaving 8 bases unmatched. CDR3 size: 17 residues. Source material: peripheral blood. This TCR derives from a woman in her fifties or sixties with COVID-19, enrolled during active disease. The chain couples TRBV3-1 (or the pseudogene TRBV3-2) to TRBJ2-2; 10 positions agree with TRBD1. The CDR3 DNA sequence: TGTGCCAGCAGCCAATCGGGACAGGGGTGGTCTACCGGGGAGCTGTTTTTT. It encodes CASSQSGQGWSTGELFF.